The clone carrying this TCR beta chain was seen many times. No antigen is known for it. Germline loops: CDR1 SGHKS, CDR2 YYEKEE (reference sequence). V dropped 0 bases and J dropped 1 base, with 4 bases sitting between them. The CDR3 loop spans 13 amino acids. This record belongs to a study of read filtering for tumor transcriptome and immune sequencing. Study-wide context: After DNase treatment, RNA was made into whole-transcriptome libraries. Findings of the study overall: IR-seq and RNA-seq agreed better without single-read clonotypes. RNA-seq captured clonotypes less deeply and reliably than IR-seq.

This library used roughly 400 ng RNA and molecular barcoded adaptors spanning alpha/delta and beta/gamma chains. TCRdb reanalysed the reads using MiXCR and keeps one entry per CDR3 protein. The sample carries some 24,000 distinct CDR3 sequences, around a fifth recorded once. This TCR came from a donor at least 40 years old with multiple myeloma. What was sequenced was a population of CD138-negative cells sorted from bone marrow. This chain uses TRBV5-5 with TRBJ1-1; D remains unclear. CDR3 nucleotides: TGTGCCAGCAGCTTGGTTTCGAACACTGAAGCTTTCTTT. It specifies CASSLVSNTEAFF.